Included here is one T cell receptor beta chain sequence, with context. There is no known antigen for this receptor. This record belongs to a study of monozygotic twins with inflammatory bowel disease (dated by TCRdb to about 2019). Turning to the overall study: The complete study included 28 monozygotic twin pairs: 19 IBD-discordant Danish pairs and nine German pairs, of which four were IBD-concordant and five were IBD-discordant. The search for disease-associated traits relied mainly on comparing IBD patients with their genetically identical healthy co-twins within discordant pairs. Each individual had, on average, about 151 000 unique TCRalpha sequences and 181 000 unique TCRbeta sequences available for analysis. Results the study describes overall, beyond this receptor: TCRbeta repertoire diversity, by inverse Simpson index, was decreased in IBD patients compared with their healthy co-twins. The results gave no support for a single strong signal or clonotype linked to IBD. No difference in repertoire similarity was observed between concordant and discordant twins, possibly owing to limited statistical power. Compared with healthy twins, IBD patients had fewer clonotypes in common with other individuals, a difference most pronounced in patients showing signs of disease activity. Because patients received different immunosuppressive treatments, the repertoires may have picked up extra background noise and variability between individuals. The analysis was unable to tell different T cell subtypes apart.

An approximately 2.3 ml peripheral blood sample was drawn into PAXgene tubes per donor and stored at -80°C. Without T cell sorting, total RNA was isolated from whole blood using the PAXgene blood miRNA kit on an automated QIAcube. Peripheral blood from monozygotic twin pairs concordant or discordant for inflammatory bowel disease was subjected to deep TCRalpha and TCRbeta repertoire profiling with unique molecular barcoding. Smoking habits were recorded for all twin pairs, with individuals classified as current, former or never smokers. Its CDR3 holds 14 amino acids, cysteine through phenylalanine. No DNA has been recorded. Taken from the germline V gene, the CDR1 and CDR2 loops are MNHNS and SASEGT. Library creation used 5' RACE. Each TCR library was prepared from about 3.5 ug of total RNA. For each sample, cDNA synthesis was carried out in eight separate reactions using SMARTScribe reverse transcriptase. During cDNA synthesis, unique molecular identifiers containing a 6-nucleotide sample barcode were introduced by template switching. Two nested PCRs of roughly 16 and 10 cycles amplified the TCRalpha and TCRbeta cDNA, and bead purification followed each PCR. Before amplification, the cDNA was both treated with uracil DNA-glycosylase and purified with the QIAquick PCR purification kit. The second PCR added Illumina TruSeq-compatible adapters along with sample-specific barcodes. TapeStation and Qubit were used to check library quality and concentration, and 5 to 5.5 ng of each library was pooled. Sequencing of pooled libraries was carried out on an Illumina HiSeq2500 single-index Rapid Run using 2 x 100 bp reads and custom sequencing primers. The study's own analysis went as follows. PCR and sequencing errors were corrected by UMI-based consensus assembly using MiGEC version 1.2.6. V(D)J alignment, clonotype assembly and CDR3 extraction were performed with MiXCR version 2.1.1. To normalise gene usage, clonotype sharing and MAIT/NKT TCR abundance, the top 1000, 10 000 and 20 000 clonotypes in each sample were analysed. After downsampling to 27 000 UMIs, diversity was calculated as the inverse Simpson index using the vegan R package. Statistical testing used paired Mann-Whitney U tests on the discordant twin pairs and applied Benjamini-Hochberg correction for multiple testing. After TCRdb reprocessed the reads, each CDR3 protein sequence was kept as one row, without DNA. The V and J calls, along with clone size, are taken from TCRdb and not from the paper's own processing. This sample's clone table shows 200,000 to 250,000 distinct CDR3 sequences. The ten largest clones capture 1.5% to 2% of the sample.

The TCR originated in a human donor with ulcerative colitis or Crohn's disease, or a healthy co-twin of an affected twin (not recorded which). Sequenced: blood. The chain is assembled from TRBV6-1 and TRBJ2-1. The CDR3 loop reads CASSDLGRNNEQFF.